The TCR beta chain described here comes from a study of monozygotic twins with inflammatory bowel disease. The CDR3 extends over 15 amino acids. CDR1 and CDR2 from the germline V gene are SGHTA and FQGTGA. Investigators made cDNA in eight separate reactions per sample. TCRalpha and TCRbeta cDNA underwent two nested PCRs of 16 and 9 cycles. One entry per CDR3 protein, without DNA, is what TCRdb gives after re-calling the 5' RACE reads. Seen in this sample are approximately 110,000 distinct CDR3 sequences; the ten most common clones hold over 10%. The chain combines TRBV7-3 with TRBJ2-6. Sequences were obtained from blood. This sequence originates from a human donor with ulcerative colitis or Crohn's disease, or a healthy co-twin of an affected twin (not recorded which). CDR3 in amino acids: CASSIDPSGANVLTF.